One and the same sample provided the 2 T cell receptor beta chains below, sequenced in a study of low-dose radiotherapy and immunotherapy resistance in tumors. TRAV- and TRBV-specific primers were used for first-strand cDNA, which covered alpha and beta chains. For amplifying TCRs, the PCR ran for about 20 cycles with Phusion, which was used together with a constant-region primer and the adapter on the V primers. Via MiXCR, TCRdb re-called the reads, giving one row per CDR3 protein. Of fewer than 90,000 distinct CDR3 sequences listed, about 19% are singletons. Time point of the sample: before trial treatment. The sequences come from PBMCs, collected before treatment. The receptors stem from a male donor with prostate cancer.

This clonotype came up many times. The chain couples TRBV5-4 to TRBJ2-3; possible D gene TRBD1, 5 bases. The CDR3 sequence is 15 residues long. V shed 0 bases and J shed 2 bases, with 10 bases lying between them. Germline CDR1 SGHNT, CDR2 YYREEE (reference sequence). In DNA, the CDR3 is TGTGCCAGCAGCTTGGTCAAGGGGTTCACAGATACGCAGTATTTT. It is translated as CASSLVKGFTDTQYF.

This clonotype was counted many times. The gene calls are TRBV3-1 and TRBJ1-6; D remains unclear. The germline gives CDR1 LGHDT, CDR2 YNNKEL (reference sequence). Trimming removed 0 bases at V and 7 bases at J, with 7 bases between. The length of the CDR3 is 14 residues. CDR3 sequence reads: CASSQEAENSPLHF. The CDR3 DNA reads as TGTGCCAGCAGCCAAGAGGCAGAAAATTCACCCCTCCACTTT.